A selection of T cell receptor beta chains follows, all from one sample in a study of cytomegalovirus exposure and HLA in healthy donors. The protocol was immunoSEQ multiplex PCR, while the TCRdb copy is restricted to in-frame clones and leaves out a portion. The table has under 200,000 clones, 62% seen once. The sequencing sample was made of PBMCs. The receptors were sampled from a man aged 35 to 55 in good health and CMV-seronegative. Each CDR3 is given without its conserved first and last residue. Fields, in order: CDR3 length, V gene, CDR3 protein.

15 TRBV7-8 ASSILPQGGGANVLT
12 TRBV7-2 ASSLDPSSYEQY
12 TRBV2 ASRRGSGYSPLH
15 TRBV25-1 ASSEWVGEALLNEQF
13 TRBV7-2 ASSKHGLGGSPLH
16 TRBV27 ASSSLSPGLRTTGELF
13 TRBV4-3 ASSPYGLREEKLF
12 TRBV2 ASSGQGLGEKLF
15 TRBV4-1 ASSQVPGLSGPDTQY
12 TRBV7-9 ASRPRLAGNEQF
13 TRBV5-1 ASSLVQGSSYEQY
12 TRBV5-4 ASTPLGGRDTQY
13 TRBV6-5 ASSYGGGGVYEQY
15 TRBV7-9 ASSSSAQGALGEKLF
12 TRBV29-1 SVDATGASDTQY
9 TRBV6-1 ASSEGPTYT
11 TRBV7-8 ASSLPRQETQY
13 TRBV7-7 ASSLGGRPTDTQY
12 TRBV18 ASSPARGRDTQY